The 16 T cell receptor beta chains in this list originate from one sample, sequenced in a study of cytomegalovirus exposure and HLA in healthy donors. The PCR ran on 60 Vbeta and 13 Jbeta primers. Clones were sequenced by immunoSEQ multiplex PCR, and TCRdb holds only the in-frame ones, with some missing. The table includes about 140,000 clones, approximately 80% detected once. The specimen sequenced was PBMCs. The receptors were gathered from a man aged 50 to 60 in good health and CMV-seronegative.

The gene calls are TRBV5-6 and TRBJ1-5; no clear D gene. The V gene's germline CDR1 is SGHDT and CDR2 YYEEEE. V lost 0 bases and J 4 bases, leaving 11 bases between the germline ends. The CDR3 contains 15 residues. CDR3 in amino acids: CASSLEGRGNQPQHF. The CDR3 region has the DNA TGTGCCAGCAGCTTGGAGGGCCGAGGGAATCAGCCCCAGCATTTT.

The chain carries TRBV7-2 and TRBJ2-5, with D possibly being TRBD2 (6 bases). The V and J ends lost 7 bases and 5 bases respectively, with 20 bases between them. Germline V gene data show CDR1 as SGHTA and CDR2 as FQGNSA. The CDR3 length is 15 residues. The CDR3 loop is CASTDRRGLGETQYF. CDR3 nucleotide sequence: TGTGCCAGCACCGACCGGAGGGGCCTGGGGGAGACCCAGTACTTC.

The chain carries TRBV20-1 and TRBJ1-4, with D unresolved. Trimming shortened V by 6 bases and J by 4 bases, and 6 bases separated the two germline ends. The CDR3 runs 11 residues. Germline CDR1 DFQATT, CDR2 SNEGSKA (reference sequence). The CDR3 protein is CSASYNEKLFF. Here the CDR3 DNA reads TGCAGTGCCTCCTATAATGAAAAACTGTTTTTT.

The V call is TRBV5-1, the J call TRBJ2-5, with 7 positions matching TRBD2. The length of the CDR3 is 14 residues. Germline V gives CDR1 SGHRS, CDR2 YFSETQ. V was pared by 5 bases and J by 2 bases, with 6 bases of the junction left unmatched. The CDR3 nucleotides are TGCGCCAGCAGATGGGCTAGCGGACAAGAGACCCAGTACTTC. Its translation: CASRWASGQETQYF.

CDR3 nucleotides: TGTGCCAGCTCACCACGTTCACAGACCCAAGAGACCCAGTACTTC. Translation gives CASSPRSQTQETQYF. The rearrangement uses TRBV18 and TRBJ2-5; no reliable D call. Germline-derived CDR1 and CDR2 are KGHSH and LQKENI. CDR3 length equals 15 residues. The germline V and J ends were trimmed by 1 base and 1 base, with 10 bases remaining between them.

This clone has a handful of counts. The rearrangement links TRBV5-1 to TRBJ1-2; the match to TRBD1 covers 7 bases. The CDR3 spans 13 residues. The V segment lost 3 bases and the J segment 7 bases; nucleotides outside the gene matches: 6. Germline V gene sequence: CDR1 SGHRS, CDR2 YFSETQ. CDR3 in DNA: TGCGCCAGCAGCTCACAGGGGTCTGGTGGCTACACCTTC. It is translated as CASSSQGSGGYTF. Using reference TRBV5-1 and TRBJ1-2 for the parts outside the CDR3, the full variable domain is KAGVTQTPRYLIKTRGQQVTLSCSPISGHRSVSWYQQTPGQGLQFLFEYFSETQRNKGNFPGRFSGRQFSNSRSEMNVSTLELGDSALYLCASSSQGSGGYTFGSGTRLTVV.

V gene TRBV6-1 combines with J gene TRBJ1-1; 7 nucleotides align to TRBD1. The CDR3 has 13 residues. Trimming at V came to 3 bases and at J to 5 bases, leaving 3 bases not matched to a gene. Germline V gene sequence: CDR1 MNHNS, CDR2 SASEGT. CDR3 amino acids: CASSDRGFTEAFF. CDR3 DNA: TGTGCCAGCAGTGACAGGGGGTTTACTGAAGCTTTCTTT.

A single count supports this clone. The chain links TRBV5-1 to TRBJ2-7; no clear D. V gave up 1 base and J gave up 3 bases, with 5 bases separating them. The CDR3 totals 12 residues. Germline V gives CDR1 SGHRS, CDR2 YFSETQ. CDR3 nucleotides: TGCGCCAGCAGCTTGACCAGCTACGAGCAGTACTTC. This sequence encodes CASSLTSYEQYF.

The J gene is TRBJ1-2, the V gene TRBV5-4; no definite D call. Looked up from germline, CDR1 is SGHNT and CDR2 is YYREEE (reference sequence). The CDR3 has 13 amino acids. Trimming removed 5 bases from V and 1 base from J, with 9 bases in between. The CDR3 DNA sequence: TGTGCCAGCAGACCGGGGATTAACTATGGCTACACCTTC. This gives the protein CASRPGINYGYTF.

The chain uses TRBV18 and TRBJ1-3; perhaps TRBD1 as D (5 bases). Germline lookup yields CDR1 KGHSH and CDR2 LQKENI. CDR3 length equals 15 residues. V was cut by 3 bases and J by 3 bases, with 12 bases left in between. Written as DNA, the CDR3 is TGTGCCAGCTCACCTACATCTCAGGGTGGAAACACCATATATTTT. Its translation is CASSPTSQGGNTIYF. Looking up the rest from reference TRBV18 and TRBJ1-3 gives the full variable domain: NAGVMQNPRHLVRRRGQEARLRCSPMKGHSHVYWYRQLPEEGLKFMVYLQKENIIDESGMPKERFSAEFPKEGPSILRIQQVVRGDSAAYFCASSPTSQGGNTIYFGEGSWLTVV.

The chain carries TRBV28 and TRBJ1-1; TRBD1 might be the D (5 bases). This CDR3 contains 13 residues. From germline, CDR1 is MDHEN and CDR2 SYDVKM. Trimming stripped 10 bases from V and 0 bases from J, with 12 bases between. Here the CDR3 reads CATRTTLNTEAFF. CDR3 nucleotide sequence: TGTGCCACAAGGACAACCCTGAACACTGAAGCTTTCTTT.

The chain carries TRBV11-3 and TRBJ1-1; 8 bases are a match to TRBD1. Losses at the gene ends were 4 bases for V and 0 bases for J; bases not matched to a gene: 4. The CDR3 covers 15 residues. Germline values: CDR1 SGHNT, CDR2 YENEEA. In DNA, the CDR3 is TGTGCCAGCAGCTATGGACAGGGACTGAACACTGAAGCTTTCTTT. Amino acid sequence: CASSYGQGLNTEAFF. Drawing the rest from reference TRBV11-3 and TRBJ1-1, the complete variable domain is EAGVVQSPRYKIIEKKQPVAFWCNPISGHNTLYWYLQNLGQGPELLIRYENEEAVDDSQLPKDRFSAERLKGVDSTLKIQPAELGDSAVYLCASSYGQGLNTEAFFGQGTRLTVV.

This clone was observed once. The CDR3 DNA is TGTGCCAGCAGCCCCTACCCTTTGCGGTGGGAGACCCAGTACTTC. Its translation: CASSPYPLRWETQYF. The V gene is TRBV7-3, the J gene TRBJ2-5; no reliable D call. Germline CDR1 and CDR2: SGHTA and FQGTGA. V lost 5 bases and J lost 5, with 18 bases in between. This CDR3 has 15 residues. Full variable domain (rest looked up from reference TRBV7-3 and TRBJ2-5): GAGVSQTPSNKVTEKGKYVELRCDPISGHTALYWYRQSLGQGPEFLIYFQGTGAADDSGLPNDRFFAVRPEGSVSTLKIQRTERGDSAVYLCASSPYPLRWETQYFGPGTRLLVL.

The V call is TRBV9, the J call TRBJ1-1; unclear D gene. The CDR3 contains 14 residues. Between the trimmed V and J ends, which lost 0 bases and 1 base, there was a span of 7 bases. Germline assignment: CDR1 SGDLS and CDR2 YYNGEE. This chain's CDR3 is CASSVEGANTEAFF. The CDR3 DNA sequence: TGTGCCAGCAGCGTAGAGGGAGCGAACACTGAAGCTTTCTTT.

This rearrangement joins TRBV29-1 to TRBJ2-5, with D perhaps matching TRBD2 (6 bases). Germline-derived CDR1 and CDR2 are SQVTM and ANQGSEA. This CDR3 spans 13 amino acids. The V gene lost 3 bases and the J gene lost 11 bases, with 19 bases spanning the gap. Here the CDR3 reads CSVEGGVWGEQYF. Here the CDR3 DNA reads TGCAGCGTTGAGGGCGGAGTGTGGGGGGAGCAGTACTTC.

The rearrangement uses TRBV6-1 and TRBJ1-2; D not certain. The CDR3 spans 13 residues. The germline CDR1 and CDR2 sequences are MNHNS and SASEGT. Trimming took 6 bases from V and 7 from J, leaving 15 bases between them. The CDR3 DNA reads as TGTGCCAGCAGCCCCGTTACGACAACTGGCTACACCTTC. It codes for CASSPVTTTGYTF.